This T cell receptor beta chain was found in a study of CD8+ T cells in alopecia areata. Study at large: Treated patients were dosed with oral tofacitinib, taking 5 to 10 mg twice daily. Tofacitinib therapy took 6 to 18 months; 6 months off drug came after.

Study-level results: One nonresponder leaves baseline CD8+ expansion's link to response uncertain. Many expanded lesional clones persisted in scalp and blood during tofacitinib.

As for this clone: The antigen remains unidentified.

This CDR3 comprises 15 residues. V lost 1 base, J lost 1 base, and 10 bases lay in between. CDR1 LGHNA and CDR2 YNFKEQ come from the germline V gene. The authors extracted RNA and reverse transcribed it into cDNA as the sequencing template. The repertoire was sequenced with immunoSEQ multiplex PCR; TCRdb's copy has only in-frame clones and lacks some. This sample has around 300,000 clones, with 60% found just once. The treatment is: oral pan-JAK inhibitor, 5-10 mg twice daily. Sequenced here: CD4+ T cells sorted from blood, sampled around week 52, from a patient treated with tofacitinib. The TCR was taken from a human donor with alopecia areata. The V gene is TRBV4-2, the J gene TRBJ1-1; no definite D call. CDR3 residues: CASSQAPKGNTEAFF. CDR3 coding DNA: TGTGCCAGCAGCCAAGCCCCGAAGGGGAACACTGAAGCTTTCTTT.